Listed below are T cell receptor beta chains from one sample, sequenced in a study of T-cell memory formation after mild COVID-19. In TCRdb, the 5' RACE reads were re-called with MiXCR into one record per CDR3 protein. Seen here are about 150,000 distinct CDR3 sequences, 19% observed once, and the top ten hold around 2%. The specimen was PBMCs or a T cell subset sorted from them (not recorded which). Every receptor here comes from an adult woman who had mild COVID-19 (a few samples of this study predate the infection). Cell type and time point are not known. Each CDR3 is given with its conserved first and last residue. The D gene is left open where the match is weak. Size is omitted from some rows. Given values are once, few, many or a class for expanded clones.

DNA	CDR3	V	D	J	size
TGTGCCAGCAGCTTAGGGACTAGCGGGGCTCGGCAGTATTTT	CASSLGTSGARQYF	TRBV7-3	TRBD2	TRBJ2-3	-
TGTGCGACGAGGCGGCGCGCGGACAATGAGCAGTTCTTC	CATRRRADNEQFF	TRBV21-1	-	TRBJ2-1	-
TGTGCCACCGGACTAGCGGCTTACAATGAGCAGTTCTTC	CATGLAAYNEQFF	TRBV7-2	TRBD2	TRBJ2-1	few
TGTGCCAGCAGCCCACAGGTTACCTCTGGAAACACCATATATTTT	CASSPQVTSGNTIYF	TRBV7-6	-	TRBJ1-3	few
TGTGCCAGCAGCTTTAGCTCAGGGGATGCTAATGAAAAACTGTTTTTT	CASSFSSGDANEKLFF	TRBV7-8	-	TRBJ1-4	few
TGCAGTGCTAGAGAAGGCAGGAGCACAGATACGCAGTATTTT	CSAREGRSTDTQYF	TRBV20-1	-	TRBJ2-3	-
TGTGCCAGCAGTCCTTCTAGCGGGGGAAACAATGAGCAGTTCTTC	CASSPSSGGNNEQFF	TRBV28	TRBD2	TRBJ2-1	-
TGTGCCATCAGTGAGCCGGGACAGGGTAAGGACGAGCAGTACTTC	CAISEPGQGKDEQYF	TRBV10-3	TRBD1	TRBJ2-7	-
TGTGCCAGCAGTGAACGTGGTATGGAGACCCAGTACTTC	CASSERGMETQYF	TRBV2	-	TRBJ2-5	-
TGTGCCAGTAGCACCTACAGGGGAACAGAGACCCAGTACTTC	CASSTYRGTETQYF	TRBV19	TRBD1	TRBJ2-5	few
TGTGCCAGCACGCCGAAAACCCCCGGGGGGGGGCCAAAGTATGAGCAGTTCTTC	CASTPKTPGGGPKYEQFF	TRBV2	TRBD2	TRBJ2-1	few
TGCGCCAGCAGCCACGCCTGGGGTGCTGGGGCCAACGTCCTGACTTTC	CASSHAWGAGANVLTF	TRBV4-3	-	TRBJ2-6	-
TGTGCCAGCAGCTCCCCTTCGGCTGAGCAGTTCTTC	CASSSPSAEQFF	TRBV7-2	-	TRBJ2-1	many
TGTGCCAGCAGCTTGGGAAACACCATATATTTT	CASSLGNTIYF	TRBV12-3/TRBV12-4	-	TRBJ1-3	-
TGTGCCATCAGTGGTACAGGGGGCATGGAGACCCAGTACTTC	CAISGTGGMETQYF	TRBV10-3	TRBD1	TRBJ2-5	-
TGTGCCAGCATTACCCTGAACACTGAAGCTTTCTTT	CASITLNTEAFF	TRBV2	-	TRBJ1-1	-
TGTGCCACCAGCTGGAGGGTCGGAGACAATGAGCAGTTCTTC	CATSWRVGDNEQFF	TRBV15	-	TRBJ2-1	many
TGTGCCAGCAACAAGATGTGGGGAGTCGCTGAAGCTTTCTTT	CASNKMWGVAEAFF	TRBV5-6	-	TRBJ1-1	once
TGTGCCACCAGCCTCCGGTGGGGGAACACTGAAGCTTTCTTT	CATSLRWGNTEAFF	TRBV15	-	TRBJ1-1	few
TGCAGCGTTGAAGATCTAGACTTTCTAAGCTCCTACAATGAGCAGTTCTTC	CSVEDLDFLSSYNEQFF	TRBV29-1	-	TRBJ2-1	-
TGTGCCACCAGCAGAGATCGCGGTAGCGGGAGGTACGAGCAGTACTTC	CATSRDRGSGRYEQYF	TRBV15	TRBD2	TRBJ2-7	-
TGTGCCAGCAGCCGCGCGGGATCCCCATCCTACGAGCAGTACTTC	CASSRAGSPSYEQYF	TRBV5-5	-	TRBJ2-7	few
TGTGCCAGCAGCTTATGGGAGGAAAACCTATATCGTCAGCCCCAGCATTTT	CASSLWEENLYRQPQHF	TRBV7-8	-	TRBJ1-5	few
TGCGCCAGCAGCTCCGACAGCTATGGCTACACCTTC	CASSSDSYGYTF	TRBV5-1	-	TRBJ1-2	few
TGTGCCAGTAGTATGAGGGGTATAACTGAAGCTTTCTTT	CASSMRGITEAFF	TRBV19	-	TRBJ1-1	-
TGTGCCAGCAGCAAAGAACCGACAGGGGCGGCGGGGACCCAGTACTTC	CASSKEPTGAAGTQYF	TRBV7-2	TRBD1	TRBJ2-5	few
TGTGCCAGCAGCCCGACCGCACTAGCGGGGCGCACAGATACGCAGTATTTT	CASSPTALAGRTDTQYF	TRBV7-3	TRBD2	TRBJ2-3	-
TGCGCCAGCTCCCGCCAAGGCTGGGGGGACACTGAAGCTTTCTTT	CASSRQGWGDTEAFF	TRBV5-1	-	TRBJ1-1	once
TGTGCCTGGAGCCAACAGGCGGCAGGCCCAGATACGCAGTATTTT	CAWSQQAAGPDTQYF	TRBV30	-	TRBJ2-3	-
TGTGCCAGCAGTTACTCGTGGGGGGCCGATAATGAAAAACTGTTTTTT	CASSYSWGADNEKLFF	TRBV6-5	-	TRBJ1-4	-
TGTGCCTCACTGGACGGAGAGACCCAGTACTTC	CASLDGETQYF	TRBV10-3	-	TRBJ2-5	few
TGTGCCAGCAGACCCGGGACTAGGATGTACAATGAGCAGTTCTTC	CASRPGTRMYNEQFF	TRBV12-3/TRBV12-4	TRBD2	TRBJ2-1	-